This entry is about one T cell receptor beta chain. Clones were read by immunoSEQ multiplex PCR, and TCRdb kept only the in-frame ones, dropping some. Of 150,000 to 190,000 clones in the sample, 80% were seen once. The sample comes from a study of blood T cell repertoires in COVID-19. Study-wide background: The United States, Italy and Spain were the sources of the acute and convalescent COVID-19 samples. PBMCs, B-cell-depleted T cells, or T cells provided the cDNA or gDNA that made up the material.

J was trimmed by 7 bases and V by 8 bases; bases with no gene match: 15. CDR3 length equals 15 residues. CDR1 and CDR2 from the germline V gene are SGHTA and FQGNSA. The chain recombines TRBV7-2 with TRBJ2-7; 9 bases map to TRBD1. Sample: peripheral blood. The clonotype originates from a man in his 60s with acute or convalescent COVID-19. This CDR3 is CASRGGGTGRWEQYF. For the CDR3, the DNA is TGTGCCAGCCGAGGGGGAGGGACAGGGCGCTGGGAGCAGTACTTC.